These 6 T cell receptor beta chains were sequenced from one sample in a study of shared clonotypes between healthy human individuals. Measured with immunoSEQ multiplex PCR; TCRdb has only the in-frame clones, and not every one. The table lists some 2,000,000 clones, nearly 97% of them singletons. Sequencing was done on a sample of naive CD4+ T cells sorted from blood. Subset of the sample: CD45RA+ positively selected. The receptors stem from a man aged 18 to 30 in good health.

The V and J genes are TRBV5-4 and TRBJ1-2; 8 bases are a match to TRBD1. This CDR3 region has 16 residues. V was pared by 4 bases and J by 5 bases, with 13 bases of the junction left unmatched. Germline-derived CDR1 and CDR2 are SGHNT and YYREEE (reference sequence). The CDR3 here is CASSAPGTGLLYGYTF. The CDR3 nucleotides read TGTGCCAGCAGCGCTCCCGGGACAGGTTTACTATATGGCTACACCTTC.

The rearrangement uses TRBV7-9 and TRBJ2-2, with 14 bases identical to TRBD2. The CDR3 totals 15 residues. The junction had 2 bases not matched to a gene; V was cut back by 5 bases and J by 6 bases. Germline V gene sequence: CDR1 SEHNR, CDR2 FQNEAQ (reference sequence). The CDR3 DNA follows: TGTGCCAGCAGCAGACTAGCGGGAGGGGCCGGGGAGCTGTTTTTT. This translates into CASSRLAGGAGELFF.

J is TRBJ2-1 and V is TRBV6-5, with a possible D match to TRBD2 (5 bases). CDR1 and CDR2 from the germline V gene are MNHEY and SVGAGI. This CDR3 comprises 15 residues. Trimming stripped 11 bases from V and 7 bases from J, with 24 bases between. CDR3 nucleotides: TGTGCCGCCTACCCCGGGATTCCGGGAAGGAATGAGCAGTTCTTC. It codes for CAAYPGIPGRNEQFF.

A few counts support this clone. The chain recombines TRBV2 with TRBJ2-1; D remains ambiguous. Germline CDR1 and CDR2: SNHLY and FYNNEI. The CDR3 is 11 residues long. Trimming took off 7 bases at V and 10 bases at J, with 11 bases between the two ends. The CDR3 DNA reads TGTGCCAGCAATTTACACTGGGAGCAGTTCTTC. Translated, it gives CASNLHWEQFF.

The V gene is TRBV6-6, the J gene TRBJ2-5; 8 nucleotides agree with TRBD1. Germline V gene data show CDR1 as MNHNY and CDR2 as SVGAGI (reference sequence). Trimming cost V 6 bases and J 1 base; bases outside gene matches: 4. The CDR3 is made up of 14 amino acids. The CDR3, as DNA: TGTGCCAGCAGGGGACAGGCGTTCCAAGAGACCCAGTACTTC. It specifies CASRGQAFQETQYF.

The chain combines TRBV10-3 with TRBJ2-5; 7 bases match TRBD1. The trim removed 6 bases at V and 4 bases at J, leaving 8 bases unmatched. Germline assignment: CDR1 ENHRY and CDR2 SYGVKD. The CDR3 contains 14 residues. The DNA for the CDR3 is TGTGCCATCAGCGAGACAGGGACAGCAGAGACCCAGTACTTC. As protein: CAISETGTAETQYF.